Following are 8 T cell receptor beta chains from one sample sequenced in a study of blood T cells in healthy people across ages. It was with a sample-barcoded 5' primer and a J-beta primer mix that a second PCR of about 6 to 12 cycles was run. One entry per CDR3 protein results from TCRdb running MiXCR on the 5' RACE reads. The table shows about 930,000 distinct CDR3 sequences, with around 29% occurring only once. Separately, the same data were catalogued under a study of T cells of mothers and their children.

The sequenced sample consisted of blood. These receptors all come from a woman between 40 and 55 years old in good health.

Concerning this clonotype: A read error may be the cause here, since a much bigger clone is one base away. The rearrangement uses TRBV9 and TRBJ2-7, with D perhaps TRBD2 (5 bases). Trimming took off 0 bases at V and 10 bases at J, with 17 bases between the two ends. This CDR3 is built from 14 residues. In germline, CDR1 is SGDLS, CDR2 YYNGEE. The CDR3 spells CASSVGAAQEIQYF. The DNA of the CDR3 is TGTGCCAGCAGCGTAGGAGCGGCCCAAGAGATCCAGTACTTC.

This clonotype was counted at least ten times. The chain joins TRBV9 to TRBJ2-5; D ambiguous. The CDR3 is 14 residues long. In germline, CDR1 is SGDLS, CDR2 YYNGEE. Trimming shortened V by 4 bases and J by 2 bases, and 12 bases separated the two germline ends. CDR3 amino acids: CASSFPDAQETQYF. The CDR3 DNA reads TGTGCCAGCAGCTTCCCGGACGCTCAAGAGACCCAGTACTTC.

This sequence joins TRBV5-1 and TRBJ2-3; 7 nucleotides align to TRBD2. The CDR3 runs to 16 residues. V trimming: 0 bases; J trimming: 6 bases; junction bases outside the gene matches: 10. CDR1 is SGHRS and CDR2 is YFSETQ in the germline V gene. The DNA of the CDR3 is TGCGCCAGCAGCTTGGGGGAGACGCGGGGGTTCGATACGCAGTATTTT. Translation gives CASSLGETRGFDTQYF.

Comment on this clonotype: With a much larger clone just one base away, this may be a read error. The chain is built from TRBV7-3 and TRBJ2-1; D is possibly TRBD1 or TRBD2 (5 bases each). The V end was cut by 4 bases, the J end by 0 bases, with 10 bases between. This CDR3 has 15 residues. Per the germline V gene, CDR1 is SGHTA and CDR2 is FQGTGA. CDR3 sequence (DNA): TGTGCCAGCAGCTGGGACGCTGGCTCCTACAATGAGCAGTTCTTC. It codes for CASSWDAGSYNEQFF. Filled out from reference TRBV7-3 and TRBJ2-1, the complete variable domain reads GAGVSQTPSNKVTEKGKYVELRCDPISGHTALYWYRQSLGQGPEFLIYFQGTGAADDSGLPNDRFFAVRPEGSVSTLKIQRTERGDSAVYLCASSWDAGSYNEQFFGPGTRLTVL.

The CDR3 protein is CASSDVGGGTEAFF. The CDR3 DNA is TGTGCCAGCAGTGATGTAGGGGGCGGCACTGAAGCTTTCTTT. This sequence joins TRBV2 and TRBJ1-1; 7 nucleotides align to TRBD1. Germline-derived CDR1 and CDR2 are SNHLY and FYNNEI. The CDR3 has 14 amino acids. V was clipped by 3 bases and J by 4 bases; unmatched bases: 5.

The table lists this clonotype with a few counts. V usage is TRBV4-2 and J usage is TRBJ1-1, with a tentative D call TRBD1 (5 bases). Trimming removed 0 bases from V and 0 bases from J, with 8 bases in between. The CDR3 runs 15 residues. Germline V CDR1 and CDR2: LGHNA, YNFKEQ. The CDR3 loop is CASSQDGGVNTEAFF. The CDR3 DNA reads as TGTGCCAGCAGCCAAGACGGGGGAGTGAACACTGAAGCTTTCTTT.

This clonotype was observed many times. The chain employs TRBV29-1 and TRBJ2-7; unclear D gene. Trimming pared 6 bases from V and 0 bases from J, leaving 9 bases between. This CDR3 has 12 amino acids. Germline V gives CDR1 SQVTM, CDR2 ANQGSEA. CDR3 nucleotides: TGCAGCGTAACGACATTCTCCTACGAGCAGTACTTC. This encodes CSVTTFSYEQYF.

The rearrangement joins TRBV11-2 to TRBJ1-1; D gene ambiguous. Germline V gene data show CDR1 as SGHAT and CDR2 as FQNNGV. This CDR3 region has 14 residues. V was trimmed by 5 bases and J by 5 bases, leaving 15 bases between them. The CDR3 sequence is CASSPEDSGTEAFF. In DNA, the CDR3 is TGTGCCAGCAGCCCAGAGGACTCGGGAACTGAAGCTTTCTTT. Full variable domain (rest looked up from reference TRBV11-2 and TRBJ1-1): EAGVAQSPRYKIIEKRQSVAFWCNPISGHATLYWYQQILGQGPKLLIQFQNNGVVDDSQLPKDRFSAERLKGVDSTLKIQPAKLEDSAVYLCASSPEDSGTEAFFGQGTRLTVV.